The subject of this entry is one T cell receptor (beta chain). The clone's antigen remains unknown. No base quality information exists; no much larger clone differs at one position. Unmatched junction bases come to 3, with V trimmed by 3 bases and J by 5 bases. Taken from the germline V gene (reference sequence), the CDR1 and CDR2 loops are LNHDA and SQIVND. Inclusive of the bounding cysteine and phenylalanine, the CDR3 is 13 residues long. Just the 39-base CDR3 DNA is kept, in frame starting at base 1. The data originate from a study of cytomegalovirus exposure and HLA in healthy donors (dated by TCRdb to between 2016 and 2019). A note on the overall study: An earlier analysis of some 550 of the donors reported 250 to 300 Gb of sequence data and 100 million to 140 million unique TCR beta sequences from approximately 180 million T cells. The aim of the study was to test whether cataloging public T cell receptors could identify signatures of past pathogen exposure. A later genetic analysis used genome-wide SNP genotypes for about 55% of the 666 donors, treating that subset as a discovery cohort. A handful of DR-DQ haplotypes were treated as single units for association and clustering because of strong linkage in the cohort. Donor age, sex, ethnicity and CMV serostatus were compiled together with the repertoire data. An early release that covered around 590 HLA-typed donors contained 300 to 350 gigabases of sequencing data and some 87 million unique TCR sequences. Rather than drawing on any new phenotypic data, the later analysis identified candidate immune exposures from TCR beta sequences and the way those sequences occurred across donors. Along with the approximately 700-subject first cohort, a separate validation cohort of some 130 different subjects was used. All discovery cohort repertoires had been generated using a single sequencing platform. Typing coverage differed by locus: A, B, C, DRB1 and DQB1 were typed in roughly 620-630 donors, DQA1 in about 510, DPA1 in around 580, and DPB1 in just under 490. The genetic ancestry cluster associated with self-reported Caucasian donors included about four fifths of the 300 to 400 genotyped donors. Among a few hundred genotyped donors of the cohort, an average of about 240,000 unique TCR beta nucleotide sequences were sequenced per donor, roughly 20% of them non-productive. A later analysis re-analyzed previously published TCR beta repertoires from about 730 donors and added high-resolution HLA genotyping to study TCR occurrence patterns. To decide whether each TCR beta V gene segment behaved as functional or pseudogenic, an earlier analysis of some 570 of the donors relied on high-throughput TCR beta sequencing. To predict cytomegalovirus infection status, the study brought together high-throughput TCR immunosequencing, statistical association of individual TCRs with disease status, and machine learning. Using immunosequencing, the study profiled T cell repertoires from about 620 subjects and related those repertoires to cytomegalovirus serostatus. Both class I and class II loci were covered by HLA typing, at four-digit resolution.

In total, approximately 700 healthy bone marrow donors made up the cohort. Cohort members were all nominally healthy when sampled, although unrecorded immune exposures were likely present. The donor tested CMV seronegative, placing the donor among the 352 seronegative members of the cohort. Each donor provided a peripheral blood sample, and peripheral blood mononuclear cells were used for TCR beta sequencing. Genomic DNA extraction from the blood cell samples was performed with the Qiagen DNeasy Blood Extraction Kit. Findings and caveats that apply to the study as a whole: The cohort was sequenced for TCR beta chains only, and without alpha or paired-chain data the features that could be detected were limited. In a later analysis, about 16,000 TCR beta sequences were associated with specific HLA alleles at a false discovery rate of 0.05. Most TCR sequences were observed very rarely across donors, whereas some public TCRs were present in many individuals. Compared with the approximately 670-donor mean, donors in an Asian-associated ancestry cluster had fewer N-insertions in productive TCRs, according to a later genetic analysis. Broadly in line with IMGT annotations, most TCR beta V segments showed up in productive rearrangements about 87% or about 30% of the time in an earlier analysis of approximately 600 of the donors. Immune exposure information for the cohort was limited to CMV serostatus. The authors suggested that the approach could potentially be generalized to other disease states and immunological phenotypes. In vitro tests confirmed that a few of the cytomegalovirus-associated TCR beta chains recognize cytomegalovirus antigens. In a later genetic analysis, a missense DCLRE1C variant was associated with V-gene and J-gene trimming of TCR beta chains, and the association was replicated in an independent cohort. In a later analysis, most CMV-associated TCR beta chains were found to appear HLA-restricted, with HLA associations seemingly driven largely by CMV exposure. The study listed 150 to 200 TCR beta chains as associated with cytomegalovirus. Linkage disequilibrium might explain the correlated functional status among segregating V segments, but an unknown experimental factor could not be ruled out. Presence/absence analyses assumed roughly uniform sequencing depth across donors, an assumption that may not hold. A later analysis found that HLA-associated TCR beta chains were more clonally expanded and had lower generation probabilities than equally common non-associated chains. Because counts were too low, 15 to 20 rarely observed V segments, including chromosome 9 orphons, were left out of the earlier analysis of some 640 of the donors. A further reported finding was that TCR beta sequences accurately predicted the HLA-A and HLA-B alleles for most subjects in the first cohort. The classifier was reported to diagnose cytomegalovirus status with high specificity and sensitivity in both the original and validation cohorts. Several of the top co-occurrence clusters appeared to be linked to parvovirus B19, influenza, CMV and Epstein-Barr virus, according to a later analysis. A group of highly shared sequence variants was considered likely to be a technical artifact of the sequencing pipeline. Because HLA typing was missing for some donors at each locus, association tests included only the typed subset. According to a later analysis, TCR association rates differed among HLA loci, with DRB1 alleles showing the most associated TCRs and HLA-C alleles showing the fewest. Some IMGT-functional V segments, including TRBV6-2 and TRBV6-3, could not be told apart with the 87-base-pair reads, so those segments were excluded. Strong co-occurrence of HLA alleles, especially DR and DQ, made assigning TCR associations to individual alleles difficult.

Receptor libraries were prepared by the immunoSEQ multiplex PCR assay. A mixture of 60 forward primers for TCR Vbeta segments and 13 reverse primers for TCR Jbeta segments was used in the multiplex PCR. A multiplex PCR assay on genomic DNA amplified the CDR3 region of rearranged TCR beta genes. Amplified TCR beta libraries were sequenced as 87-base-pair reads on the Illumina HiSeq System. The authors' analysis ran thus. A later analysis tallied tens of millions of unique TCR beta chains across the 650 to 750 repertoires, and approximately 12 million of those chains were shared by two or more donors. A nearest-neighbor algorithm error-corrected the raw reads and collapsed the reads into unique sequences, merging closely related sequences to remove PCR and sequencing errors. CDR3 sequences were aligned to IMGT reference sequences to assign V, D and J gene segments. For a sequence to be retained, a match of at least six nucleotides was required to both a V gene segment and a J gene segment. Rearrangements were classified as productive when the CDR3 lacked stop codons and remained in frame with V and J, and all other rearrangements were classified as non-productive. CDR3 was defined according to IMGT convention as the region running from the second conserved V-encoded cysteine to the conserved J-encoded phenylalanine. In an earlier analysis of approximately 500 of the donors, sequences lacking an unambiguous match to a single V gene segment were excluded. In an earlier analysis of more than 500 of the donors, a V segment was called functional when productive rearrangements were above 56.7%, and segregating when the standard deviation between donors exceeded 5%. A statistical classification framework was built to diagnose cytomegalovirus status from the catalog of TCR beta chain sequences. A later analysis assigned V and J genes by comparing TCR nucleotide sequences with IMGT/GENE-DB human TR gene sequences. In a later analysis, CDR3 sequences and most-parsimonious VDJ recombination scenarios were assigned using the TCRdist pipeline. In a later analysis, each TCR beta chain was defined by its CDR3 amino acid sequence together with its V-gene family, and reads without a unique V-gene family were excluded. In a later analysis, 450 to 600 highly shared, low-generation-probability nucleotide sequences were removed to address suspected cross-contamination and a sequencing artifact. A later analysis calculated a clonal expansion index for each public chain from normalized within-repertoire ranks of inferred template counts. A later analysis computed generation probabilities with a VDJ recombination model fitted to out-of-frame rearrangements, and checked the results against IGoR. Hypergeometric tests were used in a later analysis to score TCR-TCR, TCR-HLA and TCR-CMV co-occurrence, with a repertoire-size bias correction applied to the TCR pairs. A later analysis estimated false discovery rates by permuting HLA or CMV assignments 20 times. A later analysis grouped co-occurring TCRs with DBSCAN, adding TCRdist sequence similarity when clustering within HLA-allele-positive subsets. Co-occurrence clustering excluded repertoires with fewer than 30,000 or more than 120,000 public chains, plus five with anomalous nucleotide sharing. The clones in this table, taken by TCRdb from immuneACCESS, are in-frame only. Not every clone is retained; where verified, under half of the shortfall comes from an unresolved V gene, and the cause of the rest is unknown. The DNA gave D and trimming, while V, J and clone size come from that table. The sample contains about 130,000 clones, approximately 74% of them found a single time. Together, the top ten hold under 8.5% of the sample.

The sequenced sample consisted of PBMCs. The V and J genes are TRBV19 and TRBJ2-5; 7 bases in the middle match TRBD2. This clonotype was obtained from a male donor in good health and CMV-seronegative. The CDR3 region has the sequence CASSIDSGETQYF. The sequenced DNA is TGTGCCAGTAGTATTGATAGCGGGGAGACCCAGTACTTC. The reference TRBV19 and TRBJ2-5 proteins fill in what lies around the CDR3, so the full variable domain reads DGGITQSPKYLFRKEGQNVTLSCEQNLNHDAMYWYRQDPGQGLRLIYYSQIVNDFQKGDIAEGYSVSREKKESFPLTVTSAQKNPTAFYLCASSIDSGETQYFGPGTRLLVL.